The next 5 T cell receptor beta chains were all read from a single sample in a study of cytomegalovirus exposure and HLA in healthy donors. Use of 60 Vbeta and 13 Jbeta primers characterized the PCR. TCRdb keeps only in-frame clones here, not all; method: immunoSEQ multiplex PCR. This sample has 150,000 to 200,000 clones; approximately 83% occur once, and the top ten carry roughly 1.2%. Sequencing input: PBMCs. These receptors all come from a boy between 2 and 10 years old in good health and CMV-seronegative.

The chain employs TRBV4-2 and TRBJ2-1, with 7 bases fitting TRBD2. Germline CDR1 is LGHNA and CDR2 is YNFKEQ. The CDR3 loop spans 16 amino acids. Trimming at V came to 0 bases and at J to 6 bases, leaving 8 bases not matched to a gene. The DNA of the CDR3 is TGTGCCAGCAGCCAAGATCGTAGCGGGCGTCTCAATGAGCAGTTCTTC. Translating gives CASSQDRSGRLNEQFF.

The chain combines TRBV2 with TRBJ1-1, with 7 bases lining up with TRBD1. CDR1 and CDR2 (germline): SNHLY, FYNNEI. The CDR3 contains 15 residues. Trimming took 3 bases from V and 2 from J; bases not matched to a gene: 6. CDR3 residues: CASSDLAGGNTEAFF. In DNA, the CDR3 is TGTGCCAGCAGTGATTTGGCAGGGGGTAACACTGAAGCTTTCTTT.

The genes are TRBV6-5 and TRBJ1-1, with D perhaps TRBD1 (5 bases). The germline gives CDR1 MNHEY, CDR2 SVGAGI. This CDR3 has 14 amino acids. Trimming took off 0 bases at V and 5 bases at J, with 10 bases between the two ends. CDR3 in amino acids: CASSYSIGDTEAFF. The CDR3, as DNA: TGTGCCAGCAGTTACTCGATAGGGGATACTGAAGCTTTCTTT.

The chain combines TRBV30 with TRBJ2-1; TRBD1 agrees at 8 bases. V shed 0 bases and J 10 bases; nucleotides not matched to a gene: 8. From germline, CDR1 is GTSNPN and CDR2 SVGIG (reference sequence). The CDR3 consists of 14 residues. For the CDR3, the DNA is TGTGCCTGGAGTGTACGTCAGGGGGCTTGGGAGCAGTTCTTC. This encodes CAWSVRQGAWEQFF.

The CDR3 DNA reads as TGTGCCAGCAGTTACTCGGCGGACAATGAGCAGTTCTTC. Protein: CASSYSADNEQFF. The chain uses TRBV6-6 and TRBJ2-1; D gene ambiguous. The germline CDR1 and CDR2 sequences are MNHNY and SVGAGI (reference sequence). V gave up 0 bases and J gave up 5 bases, with 5 bases separating them. The CDR3 totals 13 residues.